The 21 T cell receptor beta chains given below trace back to one sample, sequenced in a study of graft-versus-host responses after intestinal transplantation. Sequencing used immunoSEQ multiplex PCR; TCRdb keeps in-frame clones, though not all of them. This table has some 11,000 clones, 93% appearing once. Specimen: PBMCs, collected roughly 110 days after intestinal transplant. The receptors were sampled from a human patient who received an intestinal transplant, so some T cells may come from the graft donor.

This chain connects TRBV30 to TRBJ2-7; 11 nucleotides agree with TRBD2. The CDR3 covers 13 residues. V shed 1 base, J shed 12 bases, and the junction held 8 bases outside the gene matches. In germline, CDR1 is GTSNPN, CDR2 SVGIG (reference sequence). The CDR3, as DNA: TGTGCCTGGAGTGAAGGGACTAGCGGTAAGAGGTACTTC. This translates into CAWSEGTSGKRYF.

The chain combines TRBV4-1 with TRBJ2-1; 9 bases align to TRBD1. Germline CDR1 MGHRA, CDR2 YSYEKL. The V and J ends lost 0 bases and 9 bases, in that order; junction bases with no gene match: 6. The CDR3 extends over 15 amino acids. The CDR3 bases are TGCGCCAGCAGCCAAGAAGGGACAGGGTTGGGTGAGCAGTTCTTC. Translated, it gives CASSQEGTGLGEQFF.

This chain uses TRBV30 with TRBJ2-1, with 8 bases matching TRBD2. Germline V gives CDR1 GTSNPN, CDR2 SVGIG (reference sequence). V lost 1 base and J lost 14; bases outside the gene matches: 4. CDR3 size: 11 residues. CDR3 in amino acids: CAWSELAEEFF. In DNA, the CDR3 is TGTGCCTGGAGTGAACTAGCGGAGGAGTTCTTC.

The V gene is TRBV29-1, the J gene TRBJ2-1; D not resolved. CDR1 is SQVTM, CDR2 ANQGSEA, per germline. Trimming removed 4 bases from V and 5 bases from J, with 18 bases in between. The CDR3 extends over 15 amino acids. The CDR3 bases are TGCAGCGTTGTGACCGCCGTAGTCGTCCACAATGAGCAGTTCTTC. Its translation: CSVVTAVVVHNEQFF.

The chain has TRBV11-3 and TRBJ2-3; D call uncertain. Germline assignment: CDR1 SGHNT and CDR2 YENEEA. Trimming cost V 0 bases and J 4 bases, with 5 bases left between them. The CDR3 contains 13 residues. The DNA for the CDR3 is TGTGCCAGCAGCTTAGATCAGGCAGATACGCAGTATTTT. Translating gives CASSLDQADTQYF. The variable domain in full, completed from reference TRBV11-3 and TRBJ2-3, reads EAGVVQSPRYKIIEKKQPVAFWCNPISGHNTLYWYLQNLGQGPELLIRYENEEAVDDSQLPKDRFSAERLKGVDSTLKIQPAELGDSAVYLCASSLDQADTQYFGPGTRLTVL.

The rearrangement uses TRBV30 and TRBJ2-1; D is unresolved. Germline V gene lookup returns CDR1 GTSNPN and CDR2 SVGIG (reference sequence). The CDR3 runs to 15 residues. Trimming took 2 bases from V and 4 from J, leaving 15 bases between them. CDR3 nucleotide sequence: TGTGCCTGGAGTCGCCGTCGGTCCCTGTACAATGAGCAGTTCTTC. Translating it yields CAWSRRRSLYNEQFF.

The rearrangement joins TRBV5-1 to TRBJ2-1, with 7 positions matching TRBD1. V lost 1 base and J lost 3; bases outside the gene matches: 4. The CDR3 covers 15 residues. Per the germline V gene, CDR1 is SGHRS and CDR2 is YFSETQ. The CDR3 reads CASSLTGVHYNEQFF. The CDR3 nucleotides read TGCGCCAGCAGCTTGACAGGGGTCCACTACAATGAGCAGTTCTTC.

The gene calls are TRBV7-8 and TRBJ2-2, with 8 bases fitting TRBD2. CDR3 length: 15 residues. Germline CDR1 and CDR2: SGHVS and FQNEAQ. Trimming at V came to 3 bases and at J to 0 bases, leaving 0 bases not matched to a gene. The CDR3 region is CASSFSGTNTGELFF. The CDR3 DNA reads as TGTGCCAGCAGCTTTAGCGGGACGAACACCGGGGAGCTGTTTTTT.

The rearrangement uses TRBV2 and TRBJ1-1, with D unresolved. Looked up from germline, CDR1 is SNHLY and CDR2 is FYNNEI. Trimming pared 1 base from V and 3 bases from J, leaving 9 bases between. This CDR3 contains 14 residues. CDR3 sequence (DNA): TGTGCCAGCAGTGAAGGCGGCATCGACACTGAAGCTTTCTTT. Encoded protein: CASSEGGIDTEAFF.

This clone was counted once. The genes are TRBV4-1 and TRBJ1-5; no clear D. The CDR3 is 14 residues long. The germline gives CDR1 MGHRA, CDR2 YSYEKL. The V end was cut by 1 base, the J end by 3 bases, with 7 bases between. This CDR3 reads CASSQGSDNQPQHF. The CDR3 region has the DNA TGCGCCAGCAGCCAAGGCAGCGACAATCAGCCCCAGCATTTT.

This rearrangement joins TRBV28 to TRBJ2-1; D is ambiguous. Trimming cost V 3 bases and J 6 bases, with 6 bases left between them. The CDR3 has 12 residues. Germline lookup yields CDR1 MDHEN and CDR2 SYDVKM. The CDR3 loop is CASSFDSNEQFF. CDR3 in DNA: TGTGCCAGCAGTTTCGATTCCAATGAGCAGTTCTTC.

The chain has TRBV19 and TRBJ1-2, with a tentative D call TRBD1 (5 bases). Germline V gives CDR1 LNHDA, CDR2 SQIVND (reference sequence). The CDR3 is 17 amino acids. V was cut by 6 bases and J by 2 bases, with 22 bases left in between. For the CDR3, the DNA is TGTGCCAGTAGGGGATTGGGGGTCGAATCGTTGAACTATGGCTACACCTTC. The encoded protein is CASRGLGVESLNYGYTF.

The chain couples TRBV6-1 to TRBJ2-7; possibly TRBD2 for D (5 bases). Germline V gene lookup returns CDR1 MNHNS and CDR2 SASEGT. CDR3 length: 14 residues. Trimming left V 8 bases short and J 1 base short, with 15 bases between. As DNA, the CDR3 is TGTGCCAGCCAACCTAGAGCGGAATCCTACGAGCAGTACTTC. It specifies CASQPRAESYEQYF.

The gene calls are TRBV5-1 and TRBJ2-5; D gene uncertain. The CDR3 is 12 amino acids. In germline, CDR1 is SGHRS, CDR2 YFSETQ. The germline V and J ends were trimmed by 4 bases and 0 bases, with 4 bases remaining between them. CDR3 region: CASSQDQETQYF. The CDR3 DNA reads as TGCGCCAGCAGCCAGGACCAAGAGACCCAGTACTTC. The whole variable domain, filled in from reference TRBV5-1 and TRBJ2-5, reads KAGVTQTPRYLIKTRGQQVTLSCSPISGHRSVSWYQQTPGQGLQFLFEYFSETQRNKGNFPGRFSGRQFSNSRSEMNVSTLELGDSALYLCASSQDQETQYFGPGTRLLVL.

The V and J genes are TRBV4-1 and TRBJ2-2; unclear D gene. Germline loops: CDR1 MGHRA, CDR2 YSYEKL. CDR3 length equals 13 residues. Trimming took 1 base from V and 5 from J, leaving 5 bases between them. In nucleotides, the CDR3 is TGCGCCAGCAGCCAAGTTTATACCGGGGAGCTGTTTTTT. Residues: CASSQVYTGELFF.

This clone has a handful of counts. The chain is built from TRBV5-1 and TRBJ1-5, with TRBD1 as a possible D gene (6 bases). Germline-derived CDR1 and CDR2 are SGHRS and YFSETQ. With 0 bases removed from V and 6 bases from J, the gap between germline ends came to 10 bases. The CDR3 runs to 14 residues. The CDR3 nucleotides are TGCGCCAGCAGCTTGGCAGGGGAGGGTCAGCCCCAGCATTTT. Encoded protein: CASSLAGEGQPQHF.

V gene TRBV6-4 combines with J gene TRBJ2-7; tentatively, D is TRBD1 (6 bases). Trimming cost V 3 bases and J 0 bases, with 9 bases left between them. From germline, CDR1 is MRHNA and CDR2 SNTAGT. CDR3 length: 14 amino acids. The CDR3 sequence: CASSEPDSSYEQYF. DNA for the CDR3: TGTGCCAGCAGTGAGCCGGACAGCTCCTACGAGCAGTACTTC.

The V gene is TRBV15, the J gene TRBJ2-5, with D possibly being TRBD1 (5 bases). Germline lookup yields CDR1 LNHNV and CDR2 YYDKDF (reference sequence). Trimming stripped 4 bases from V and 3 bases from J, with 6 bases between. The CDR3 spans 12 residues. CDR3 sequence (DNA): TGTGCCACCAGCAAAGGGGAAGAGACCCAGTACTTC. Its protein is CATSKGEETQYF.

This clone has only one observation. The chain employs TRBV6-5 and TRBJ2-5; D remains unclear. Per the germline V gene, CDR1 is MNHEY and CDR2 is SVGAGI. The CDR3 is made up of 13 amino acids. V lost 8 bases and J 5 bases, leaving 15 bases between the germline ends. The CDR3 sequence is CASGSTRAETQYF. The CDR3 nucleotides are TGTGCCAGCGGTTCTACCCGGGCGGAGACCCAGTACTTC.

The J gene is TRBJ2-7, the V gene TRBV28, with D unclear. Germline V CDR1 and CDR2: MDHEN, SYDVKM. The V and J ends lost 3 bases and 7 bases respectively, with 4 bases between them. The CDR3 consists of 10 residues. CDR3 DNA sequence: TGTGCCAGCAGTTTTGGGGAGCAGTACTTC. Amino acids: CASSFGEQYF.

The chain combines TRBV10-2 with TRBJ1-5, with no clear D. Germline CDR1 WSHSY, CDR2 SAAADI. This CDR3 is built from 14 residues. V shed 0 bases and J shed 4 bases, with 7 bases lying between them. The CDR3 sequence is CASSESGPNQPQHF. The CDR3 DNA is TGCGCCAGCAGTGAGTCTGGCCCGAATCAGCCCCAGCATTTT.